This is a list of T cell receptor beta chains from one sample in a study of CD8+ T cells in alopecia areata. TCRdb keeps only in-frame clones here, not all; method: immunoSEQ multiplex PCR. The data contain about 120,000 clones, less than 45% of them seen just once; the ten biggest clones take up 2.5% to 3.5%. Sequenced input: CD4+ T cells sorted from blood. The receptor source for this set is a human donor with alopecia areata. Both conserved end residues are part of each CDR3. The D gene is left open where the match is weak. Some rows mark clone size as missing; the rest say once, few, many or name a class of expanded clone.

v_call	j_call	d_call	clone_size	cdr3_nt	cdr3_aa
TRBV9	TRBJ2-7	TRBD2	-	TGTGCCAGCAGCGTAGATCCTAGCGGGGTTTACGAGCAGTACTTC	CASSVDPSGVYEQYF
TRBV11-2	TRBJ2-3	-	few	TGTGCCAGCAGCACCGCCGGAGATACGCAGTATTTT	CASSTAGDTQYF
TRBV30	TRBJ2-7	-	-	TGTGCCTGGAGTGTTACTGAAATCTACGAGCAGTACTTC	CAWSVTEIYEQYF
TRBV2	TRBJ2-3	-	-	TGTGCCAGCAGTGTCATTTCAGATACGCAGTATTTT	CASSVISDTQYF
TRBV7-2	TRBJ2-5	-	-	TGTGCCAGCAGCTTAACGGTCCAAGAGACCCAGTACTTC	CASSLTVQETQYF
TRBV29-1	TRBJ1-5	-	-	TGCAGCGTTAGTGACGGTGGCAATCAGCCCCAGCATTTT	CSVSDGGNQPQHF
TRBV29-1	TRBJ1-5	TRBD1	-	TGCAGCGTTGACCAGGGGGCAGGTCAGCCCCAGCATTTT	CSVDQGAGQPQHF
TRBV29-1	TRBJ2-5	-	-	TGCAGCGTTGACCGGGCAGAGCAAGGGACCCAGTACTTC	CSVDRAEQGTQYF
TRBV29-1	TRBJ1-1	-	-	TGCAGCGCCCGCGGTAACGAAGAAGCTTTCTTT	CSARGNEEAFF
TRBV29-1	TRBJ1-1	-	-	TGCAGCGTTGATATAAGAGCGGGGACTGAAGCTTTCTTT	CSVDIRAGTEAFF
TRBV6-5	TRBJ1-6	-	-	TGTGCCAGCAGCTACGACGGAAGGAATTCACCCCTCCACTTT	CASSYDGRNSPLHF
TRBV15	TRBJ2-7	TRBD2	-	TGTGCCACCAGCAGCGGACTAGCGGGTCTTTACGAGCAGTACTTC	CATSSGLAGLYEQYF
TRBV5-1	TRBJ2-1	-	-	TGCGCCAGCAGCTTGAGGGGAGGGGGGCGAGGCTCCTACAATGAGCAGTTCTTC	CASSLRGGGRGSYNEQFF
TRBV7-2	TRBJ2-5	-	-	TGTGCCACCCAAGCAGGGTTCGAGACCCAGTACTTC	CATQAGFETQYF
TRBV25-1	TRBJ1-2	-	-	TGTGCCAGCAGCCTGACAGACTATGGCTACACCTTC	CASSLTDYGYTF
TRBV5-1	TRBJ2-3	-	-	TGCGCCAGCAGCCCGGGACTCGAGGGGACAGATACGCAGTATTTT	CASSPGLEGTDTQYF
TRBV29-1	TRBJ1-1	-	few	TGCAGCGTTGAAGTTAGGGGGACGAACACTGAAGCTTTCTTT	CSVEVRGTNTEAFF
TRBV29-1	TRBJ2-7	TRBD1	few	TGCAGCGCAAGGACAGGAGGCGACGAGCAGTACTTC	CSARTGGDEQYF
TRBV29-1	TRBJ1-3	-	once	TGCAGCGTTGGACAGGACGGAAACACCATATATTTT	CSVGQDGNTIYF
TRBV29-1	TRBJ2-3	-	-	TGCAGCGTTGGGCTGAGGCTATCGGAGGGCACAGATACGCAGTATTTT	CSVGLRLSEGTDTQYF
TRBV29-1	TRBJ2-1	-	-	TGCAGCGTTGAAAGGGACAAGAATGAGCAGTTCTTC	CSVERDKNEQFF
TRBV29-1	TRBJ1-1	-	-	TGCAGCGTTGTGGGGGGGCTGGACACTGAAGCTTTCTTT	CSVVGGLDTEAFF
TRBV27	TRBJ2-5	-	-	TGTGCCAGCAGTTTATCTTGGCTAGCTGAGACCCAGTACTTC	CASSLSWLAETQYF
TRBV29-1	TRBJ1-2	-	few	TGCAGCGTTCACAGGAATAACTATGGCTACACCTTC	CSVHRNNYGYTF
TRBV7-3	TRBJ2-3	-	-	TGTGCCAGCGAGCGGGACAACGGAGATACGCAGTATTTT	CASERDNGDTQYF
TRBV30	TRBJ2-1	TRBD2	-	TGTGCCTGGATGTGGGGGAGGGACAATGAGCAGTTCTTC	CAWMWGRDNEQFF
TRBV29-1	TRBJ1-2	-	few	TGCAGCGTCGTACACAGAACGGACTCTGGCTACACCTTC	CSVVHRTDSGYTF
TRBV5-1	TRBJ2-5	-	-	TGCGCCAGCAGCTTGTCGACGGCACTAGAGACCCAGTACTTC	CASSLSTALETQYF
TRBV20-1	TRBJ2-7	-	-	TGCAGTGCCCAGGCCGAGCAGTACTTC	CSAQAEQYF
TRBV18	TRBJ1-2	-	few	TGTGCCAGCTCACCCGATCGGACAGCCTCATTCTATGGCTACACCTTC	CASSPDRTASFYGYTF
TRBV2	TRBJ2-1	-	-	TGTGCCAGCAGTGGGACACTCAAGGGGCAGTTCTTC	CASSGTLKGQFF
TRBV2	TRBJ2-3	TRBD1	-	TGTGCCAGCTCCCCGGGACAGATCACAGATACGCAGTATTTT	CASSPGQITDTQYF
TRBV7-9	TRBJ1-6	TRBD1	-	TGTGCCACCAAGGGGACAGATAATTCACCCCTCCACTTT	CATKGTDNSPLHF
TRBV30	TRBJ1-2	-	-	TGTGCCTGGTCCGGGACCGCCTATGGCTACACCTTC	CAWSGTAYGYTF
TRBV27	TRBJ1-1	-	-	TGTGCCAGCAGAGTACAGGTGGACACTGAAGCTTTCTTT	CASRVQVDTEAFF
TRBV18	TRBJ2-7	-	-	TGTGCCAGCTCCCCTGGGCTAGGCTACGAGCAGTACTTC	CASSPGLGYEQYF
TRBV13	TRBJ2-5	-	-	TGTGCCAGCAGCCTAACCGAGGGGCAGGATGAGACCCAGTACTTC	CASSLTEGQDETQYF
TRBV29-1	TRBJ2-4	TRBD1	few	TGCAGCGCCGGGACAGGGGCCAAAAACATTCAGTACTTC	CSAGTGAKNIQYF
TRBV30	TRBJ2-3	TRBD1	-	TGTGCCTGGACCCAGGGGGCAGATACGCAGTATTTT	CAWTQGADTQYF
TRBV28	TRBJ1-1	TRBD1	few	TGTGCCAGCTCGACAGGGGACCTTGAAGCTTTCTTT	CASSTGDLEAFF
TRBV29-1	TRBJ2-5	TRBD2	few	TGCAGCGTTGAGCTAGCGGGACGAGAGACCCAGTACTTC	CSVELAGRETQYF
TRBV30	TRBJ1-5	-	-	TGTGCCTGGAGTGTGTCGTTTTCTAGCAATCAGCCCCAGCATTTT	CAWSVSFSSNQPQHF
TRBV11-2	TRBJ2-5	-	-	TGTGCCAGCACCGTGACCTTAAAGGAGACCCAGTACTTC	CASTVTLKETQYF
TRBV5-1	TRBJ2-7	TRBD2	-	TGCGCCAGCAGCCGGTGGTCGGGACTAGCGGTGCCTGAGGTGCAGTACTTC	CASSRWSGLAVPEVQYF
TRBV28	TRBJ2-5	TRBD2	few	TGTGCCAGTCGGGGACTAGCGGAACAAGAGACCCAGTACTTC	CASRGLAEQETQYF